This entry features one TCR beta chain sequence. Its binding antigen is unknown. Base qualities are not provided; no much larger clone lies one nucleotide away. The sequencer was an Illumina NovaSeq 6000. Using 5'RACE with constant-segment primers, TCRalpha and TCRbeta cDNA libraries were constructed, with sample barcodes and unique molecular identifiers added in the process. RNA was extracted from every sample with Trizol reagent. Library amplification was performed in two PCR steps, and a second sample barcode and Illumina TruSeq adapters were introduced in the second step. The libraries were sequenced on an Illumina NovaSeq using 2 x 150 bp paired-end reads. The study's processing was this. With migec v1.2.7, reads were demultiplexed and then collapsed into UMI-guided consensus sequences. Using mixcr v2.1.11, UMI consensuses were aligned to TRA and TRB V and J templates and then assembled into clonotypes. Expanded or contracted clonotypes were those called significant by both edgeR and NoisET, with noise models trained on biological replicates. For edgeR calls, the cutoffs were a false discovery rate-adjusted p below 0.01 and a log2 fold-change threshold of 1. As an exploratory analysis of dynamics, max-normalized trajectories of the 1000 most abundant clonotypes were examined by PCA with hierarchical clustering. Separately sequenced CD4+ and CD8+ repertoires were used to assign the CD4 or CD8 phenotype of responding clones. TCRdb reworked the public reads: Q25 trimming with fastp, MiXCR clone assembly, productive beta chains retained. Each CDR3 protein gets just one entry, which takes the most common genes and DNA from the rows behind it. In this record, the V and J calls reflect TCRdb's handling and not the investigators' own analysis. The sample has 110,000 to 150,000 distinct CDR3 sequences on record, 11% to 15% of them singletons. About 27% of the sample rests with the top ten.

From cysteine to phenylalanine, the CDR3 is 14 amino acids long. Of the read, only the CDR3 DNA is kept; its 42 bases are in frame from base 1. From the germline V gene, CDR1 is SGDLS and CDR2 is YYNGEE. The junction shows trimming of 0 bases on V and 5 bases on J, and the gene matches do not reach 0 bases of it. The data stem from a study of T-cell memory formation after mild COVID-19 (dated by TCRdb to about 2021). At the level of the whole study: Most TCR sequence clusters were specific to one of the two donors. In a couple of donors, T-cell clones that expanded and contracted after mild COVID-19 were tracked by sequencing TCRalpha and TCRbeta repertoires over time. The cohort was made up of two young adult volunteers, one female and one male, who were previously healthy. Overall study outcomes, separate from this receptor: Contracting CD4+ clones were located mainly in the CM and EM memory subsets, whereas CD8+ clones were found to be enriched in EMRA. The second-wave clones that peaked on day 37 were not confirmed to be SARS-CoV-2 specific. Balanced CD4/CD8 phenotypes were observed for clones contracting from day 15 to 85, whereas a bias towards CD4+ was observed for a second wave of clones expanding from day 15 to 37. The study covered only a couple of mild cases, and larger cohorts including severe cases with pre-infection samples were considered necessary. Some responding clones were detected in pre-infection memory, which suggested that pre-existing cross-reactive memory T cells had joined the SARS-CoV-2 response.

PBMCs were isolated by Ficoll-Paque density gradient centrifugation. Sequencing was done on a sample of PBMCs or a T cell subset sorted from them (not recorded which). The receptor was derived from an adult woman who had mild COVID-19 (a few samples of this study predate the infection). The sample titles of this study are shuffled in the database, so cell type and time point are left out; the donor was told from shared clones. The V and J segments used are TRBV9 and TRBJ2-3; 10 bases in between match TRBD2. The CDR3 region: CASSVGLAGDTQYF. The DNA reads as follows: TGTGCCAGCAGCGTAGGACTAGCGGGAGATACGCAGTATTTT.